A selection of T cell receptor beta chains follows, all from one sample in a study of blood T cell repertoires in COVID-19. Using immunoSEQ multiplex PCR, the repertoire was profiled, and TCRdb retains in-frame clones only, with some absent. This table has roughly 290,000 clones, around 90% appearing once. The specimen sequenced was PBMCs or T cells enriched from blood (not recorded which). These receptor sequences come from a woman in her 40s who had recovered from COVID-19. Each CDR3 is given with its conserved first and last residue. Fields, in order: D gene, clone size, J gene, V gene, CDR3 DNA, CDR3 protein. The D gene is left open where the match is weak. A row's size may be missing; if present it is once, few, many or a size class.

.	.	TRBJ2-7	TRBV5-1	TGCGCCAGCAGCTTGGCAAGTCAGGAGCAGTACTTC	CASSLASQEQYF
TRBD2	.	TRBJ2-7	TRBV29-1	TGCAGCGGGGAGACTAGCACGGGCGAGCAGTACTTC	CSGETSTGEQYF
.	few	TRBJ2-7	TRBV28	TGTGCCAGCAGTACTCGGACAGGGAGGGACGAGCAGTACTTC	CASSTRTGRDEQYF
TRBD1	.	TRBJ1-5	TRBV6-5	TGTGCCAGCAGTTACTCCGGACAGGGCGGGTGGCCCCAGCATTTT	CASSYSGQGGWPQHF
TRBD1	.	TRBJ2-1	TRBV18	TGTGCCAGCTCACCACCCGGGACAGTGGACTACAATGAGCAGTTCTTC	CASSPPGTVDYNEQFF
.	.	TRBJ1-5	TRBV28	TGTGCCAGCAGTTTACCGACAGAACGTAGCAATCAGCCCCAGCATTTT	CASSLPTERSNQPQHF
.	.	TRBJ1-6	TRBV2	TGTGCCAGCAGCGCCGGACAGACCAGCAATTCACCCCTCCACTTT	CASSAGQTSNSPLHF
TRBD1	.	TRBJ2-1	TRBV20-1	TGCAGTGCTAGTTCCCCGCGGTTGGACAGGGAATTCGGTGAGCAGTTCTTC	CSASSPRLDREFGEQFF
TRBD1	.	TRBJ2-1	TRBV25-1	TGTGCCAGCAGTGAAGACAGGGTAATAGGTGAGCAGTTCTTC	CASSEDRVIGEQFF
TRBD2	.	TRBJ2-5	TRBV7-9	TGTGCCAGCAGCTTACCGTCGGGGGGTCGGACCCAGTACTTC	CASSLPSGGRTQYF
.	.	TRBJ1-1	TRBV3-1/TRBV3-2	TGTGCCAGCAGCCTCCCGAGGGGGGCGGGGGACACTGAAGCTTTCTTT	CASSLPRGAGDTEAFF
TRBD2	.	TRBJ2-1	TRBV7-8	TGTGCCAGCAGCTTCCCACTAGCGGGAGCCAGCTCCTACAATGAGCAGTTCTTC	CASSFPLAGASSYNEQFF
TRBD1	.	TRBJ1-2	TRBV7-2	TGTGCCAGCAGCTTAATCCGGCAGGGGGAAGGCTACACCTTC	CASSLIRQGEGYTF
.	once	TRBJ1-2	TRBV11-2	TGTGCCAGCACCGGAGGCTTAACTAAGGATGGCTACACCTTC	CASTGGLTKDGYTF
.	once	TRBJ1-5	TRBV19	TGTGCCACCCTTGACTGGGGCGGCAATCAGCCCCAGCATTTT	CATLDWGGNQPQHF
.	.	TRBJ2-3	TRBV23-1	TGCGCCAGGATAAAACACACAGATACGCAGTATTTT	CARIKHTDTQYF